The present entry profiles one TCR beta chain with its context. Its antigen is unknown. These data originate in a study of CD8 T cell repertoires and HIV-1 epitope variants. Study background: T cells were stimulated with Twenty-five Gag and Nef peptides separately. Separate from the cultures, 1M uncultured T cells served as baseline. General observations from the study: Only beta chains were identified, marking proliferation to antigen, not function. Most of the nine antigen-specific clonotypes appeared cross-reactive to autologous or escape variants.

The CDR3 length is 12 residues. Germline assignment: CDR1 MRHNA and CDR2 SNTAGT. The V end lost 4 bases, the J end lost 7 bases, and 10 bases lay between the germline ends. The table came from immunoSEQ multiplex PCR; TCRdb's copy has only in-frame clones and leaves some out. The sample shows 7,300 or so clones, 63% of them seen only once. This TCR came from a male donor with HIV. The rearrangement joins TRBV6-4 to TRBJ1-2; D call uncertain. The sample consisted of cultured CD8+ T cells derived from PBMCs. CDR3 DNA: TGTGCCAGCAGTGGGGAGGCGGCTGGCTACACCTTC. This codes for CASSGEAAGYTF.